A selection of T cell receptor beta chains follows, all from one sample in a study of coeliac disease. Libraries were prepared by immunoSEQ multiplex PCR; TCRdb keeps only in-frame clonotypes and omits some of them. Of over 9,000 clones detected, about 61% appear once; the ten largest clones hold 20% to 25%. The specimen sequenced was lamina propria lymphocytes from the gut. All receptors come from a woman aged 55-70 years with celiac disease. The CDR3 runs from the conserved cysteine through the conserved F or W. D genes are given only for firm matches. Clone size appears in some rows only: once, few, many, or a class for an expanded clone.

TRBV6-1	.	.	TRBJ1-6	CASIFLGGADSPLHF	TGTGCCAGCATCTTCCTAGGGGGGGCTGATTCACCCCTCCACTTT
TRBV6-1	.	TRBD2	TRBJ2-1	CASSEIAGRVNEQFF	TGTGCCAGCAGTGAAATAGCGGGAAGGGTGAATGAGCAGTTCTTC
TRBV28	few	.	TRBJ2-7	CASSSPGVGYF	TGTGCCAGCAGTTCCCCCGGGGTGGGGTACTTC
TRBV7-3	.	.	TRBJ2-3	CASSLMAPAGGSTDTQYF	TGTGCCAGCAGCTTAATGGCCCCCGCCGGAGGGAGCACAGATACGCAGTATTTT
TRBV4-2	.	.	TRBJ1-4	CASSPGGEKLFF	TGTGCCAGCAGTCCCGGGGGTGAAAAACTGTTTTTT
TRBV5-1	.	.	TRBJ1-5	CASRPGPNQPQHF	TGCGCCAGCAGACCAGGGCCCAATCAGCCCCAGCATTTT
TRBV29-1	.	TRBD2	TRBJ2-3	CSVAASGGAADTQYF	TGCAGCGTAGCGGCGAGCGGGGGGGCAGCAGATACGCAGTATTTT
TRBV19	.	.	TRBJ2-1	CASSPAPGGAYNEQFF	TGTGCCAGTAGCCCCGCCCCCGGAGGTGCCTACAATGAGCAGTTCTTC
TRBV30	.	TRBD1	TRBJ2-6	CAWSKDRVPGANVLTF	TGTGCCTGGTCAAAGGACAGGGTCCCTGGGGCCAACGTCCTGACTTTC
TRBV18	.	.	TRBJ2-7	CASSAPALAYEQCF	TGTGCCAGCTCCGCACCGGCCCTAGCTTACGAGCAGTGCTTC
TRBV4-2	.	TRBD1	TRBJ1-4	CASSQTLTGGSKKLFF	TGTGCCAGCAGCCAAACCTTGACAGGGGGCAGTAAAAAACTGTTTTTT
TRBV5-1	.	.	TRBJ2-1	CASSLGADDEQFF	TGCGCCAGCAGCTTGGGGGCAGACGATGAGCAGTTCTTC
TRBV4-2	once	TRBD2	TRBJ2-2	CASSQRLAGAEWAGELFF	TGTGCCAGCAGCCAGCGACTAGCGGGAGCTGAATGGGCCGGGGAGCTGTTTTTT
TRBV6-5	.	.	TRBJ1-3	CASSSLSGPGDTIYF	TGTGCCAGCAGTTCCCTATCTGGCCCCGGGGACACCATATATTTT
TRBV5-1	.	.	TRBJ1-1	CASGTGSPYTEAFF	TGCGCCAGCGGCACAGGGTCCCCATACACTGAAGCTTTCTTT
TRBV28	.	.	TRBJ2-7	CASSVPRGEQYF	TGTGCCAGCAGCGTTCCTCGGGGCGAGCAGTACTTC
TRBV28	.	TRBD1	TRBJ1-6	CASSSGQIYNSPLHF	TGTGCCAGCAGTTCGGGACAGATCTATAATTCACCCCTCCACTTT
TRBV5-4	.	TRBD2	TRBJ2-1	CASSHSSGVNEQFF	TGTGCCAGCAGCCATTCTAGCGGGGTGAATGAGCAGTTCTTC
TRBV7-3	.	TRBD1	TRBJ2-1	CASSAAGGRYNEQFF	TGTGCCAGCAGCGCGGCAGGGGGTCGTTACAATGAGCAGTTCTTC
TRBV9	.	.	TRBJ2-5	CASSAPSHRGGTGAQETQYF	TGTGCCAGCAGCGCCCCATCTCACAGGGGGGGGACGGGGGCTCAAGAGACCCAGTACTTC
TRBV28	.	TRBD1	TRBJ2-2	CASSSTGTGFGELFF	TGTGCCAGCAGTTCAACCGGGACAGGGTTCGGGGAGCTGTTTTTT
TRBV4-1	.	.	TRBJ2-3	CASSLDRGTSPSTDTQYF	TGCGCCAGCAGTCTTGACCGGGGTACGTCCCCCAGCACAGATACGCAGTATTTT
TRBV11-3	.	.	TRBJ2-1	CASSLIPRSEQFF	TGTGCCAGCAGCTTAATCCCCCGGTCGGAGCAGTTCTTC
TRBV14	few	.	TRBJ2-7	CASSQVQGRQYF	TGTGCCAGCAGCCAAGTACAGGGTCGGCAGTACTTC
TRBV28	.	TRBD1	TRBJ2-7	CASSLIPDRVPYEQYF	TGTGCCAGCAGTTTAATCCCCGACAGGGTCCCCTACGAGCAGTACTTC
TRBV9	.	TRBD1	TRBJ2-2	CASSVGQGRATGELFF	TGTGCCAGCAGCGTTGGACAGGGGAGGGCGACCGGGGAGCTGTTTTTT
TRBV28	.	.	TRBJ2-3	CASSLPGATDTQYF	TGTGCCAGCAGTTTACCGGGAGCCACAGATACGCAGTATTTT
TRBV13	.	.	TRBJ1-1	CASSLYRVRVTEAFF	TGTGCCAGCAGCTTATACAGGGTTAGAGTCACTGAAGCTTTCTTT
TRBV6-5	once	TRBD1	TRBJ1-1	CASSSRDRGGEAFF	TGTGCCAGCAGTTCCCGGGACAGGGGCGGTGAAGCTTTCTTT
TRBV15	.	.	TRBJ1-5	CATSRDRVNQPQHF	TGTGCCACCAGCAGAGACAGGGTCAATCAGCCCCAGCATTTT
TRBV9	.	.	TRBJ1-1	CASSVVGGEAFF	TGTGCCAGCAGCGTAGTCGGGGGTGAAGCTTTCTTT
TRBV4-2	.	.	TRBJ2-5	CASSLGTRGQETQYF	TGTGCCAGCAGCCTTGGCACGCGAGGGCAAGAGACCCAGTACTTC
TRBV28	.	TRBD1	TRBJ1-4	CASIKTGTGREKLFF	TGTGCCAGCATTAAAACTGGGACAGGGCGTGAAAAACTGTTTTTT
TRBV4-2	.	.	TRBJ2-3	CASSQDKPLNTDTQYF	TGTGCCAGCAGCCAAGATAAGCCTCTTAACACAGATACGCAGTATTTT
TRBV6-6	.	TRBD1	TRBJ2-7	CASSAETGYGQYF	TGTGCCAGCAGTGCGGAGACAGGGTACGGGCAGTACTTC
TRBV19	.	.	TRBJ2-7	CASSIRAGTYRNEQYF	TGTGCCAGTAGTATAAGAGCCGGGACATATCGAAACGAGCAGTACTTC
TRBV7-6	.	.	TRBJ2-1	CASSPGLLLSYNEQFF	TGTGCCAGCAGCCCGGGACTGCTCCTCTCCTACAATGAGCAGTTCTTC
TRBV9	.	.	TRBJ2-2	CASSVDAPTVVGELFF	TGTGCCAGCAGCGTAGATGCCCCCACTGTCGTAGGGGAGCTGTTTTTT
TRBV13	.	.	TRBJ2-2	CASSQSGPTNTGELFF	TGTGCCAGCAGCCAAAGCGGGCCTACGAACACCGGGGAGCTGTTTTTT
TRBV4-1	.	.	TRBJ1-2	CASSPGGGPNYGYTF	TGCGCCAGCAGCCCCGGGGGGGGACCTAACTATGGCTACACCTTC
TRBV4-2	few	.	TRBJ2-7	CASSQELFYEQYF	TGTGCCAGCAGCCAAGAACTCTTCTACGAGCAGTACTTC
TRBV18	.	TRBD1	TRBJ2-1	CASSRTGGGNEQFF	TGTGCCAGCTCACGGACAGGGGGGGGGAATGAGCAGTTCTTC